Given below is one T cell receptor beta chain in context. Its antigen remains unidentified. The data were taken from a study of T cells in Graves' hyperthyroidism and ophthalmopathy. RNA transcripts gave rise to amplified TCR beta CDR3 regions. The HTBI primer set drove a first-round RT-PCR of the TCR CDR3. A single record per CDR3 protein comes from TCRdb applying MiXCR to the multiplex PCR reads. The profile shows around 180,000 distinct CDR3 sequences, approximately 15% of them singletons. Clinical symptoms, serum thyroxine, TRAb, thyroid ultrasound and orbital computed tomography established diagnosis. The CDR3 runs 15 residues. Per germline, CDR1 SGDLS and CDR2 YYNGEE. V was shortened by 0 bases and J by 4 bases, with 11 bases between the two germline ends. Regarding the study as a whole: Most clonotypes that expanded in the thyroid above 0.001 also showed up in blood.

The source material was blood. The receptor's source is a woman aged 45-59 years with Graves' hyperthyroidism. This rearrangement joins TRBV9 to TRBJ2-1, with D perhaps assigned TRBD1 or TRBD2 (5 bases each). The CDR3 loop is CASSVAGTVYNEQFF. In nucleotides, the CDR3 is TGTGCCAGCAGCGTAGCTGGGACGGTATACAATGAGCAGTTCTTC. Filled out from reference TRBV9 and TRBJ2-1, the complete variable domain reads DSGVTQTPKHLITATGQRVTLRCSPRSGDLSVYWYQQSLDQGLQFLIQYYNGEERAKGNILERFSAQQFPDLHSELNLSSLELGDSALYFCASSVAGTVYNEQFFGPGTRLTVL.